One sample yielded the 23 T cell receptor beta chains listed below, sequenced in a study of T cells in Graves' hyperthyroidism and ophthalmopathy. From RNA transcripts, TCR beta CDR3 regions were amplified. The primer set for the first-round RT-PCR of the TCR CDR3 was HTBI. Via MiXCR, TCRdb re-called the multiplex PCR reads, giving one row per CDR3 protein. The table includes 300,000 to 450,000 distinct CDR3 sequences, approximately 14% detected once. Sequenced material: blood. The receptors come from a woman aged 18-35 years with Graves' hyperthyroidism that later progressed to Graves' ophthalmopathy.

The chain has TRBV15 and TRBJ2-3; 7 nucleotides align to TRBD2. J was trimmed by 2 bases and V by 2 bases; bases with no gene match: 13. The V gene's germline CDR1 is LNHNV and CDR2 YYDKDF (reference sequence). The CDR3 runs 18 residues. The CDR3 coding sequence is TGTGCCACCAGCAGACTAACACTATCGGGAGGTTCCACAGATACGCAGTATTTT. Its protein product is CATSRLTLSGGSTDTQYF.

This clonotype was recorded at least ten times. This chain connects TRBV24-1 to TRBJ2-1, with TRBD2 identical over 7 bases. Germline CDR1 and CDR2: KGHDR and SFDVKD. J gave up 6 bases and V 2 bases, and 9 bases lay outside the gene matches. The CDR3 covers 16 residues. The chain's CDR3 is CATSDSSGLGSNEQFF. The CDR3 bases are TGTGCCACCAGTGATTCTAGCGGCCTAGGGAGCAATGAGCAGTTCTTC.

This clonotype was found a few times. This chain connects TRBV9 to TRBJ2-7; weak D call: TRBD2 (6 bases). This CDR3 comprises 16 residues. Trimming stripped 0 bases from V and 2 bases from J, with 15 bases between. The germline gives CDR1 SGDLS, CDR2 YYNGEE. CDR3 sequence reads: CASSVEEGGLAYEQYF. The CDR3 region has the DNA TGTGCCAGCAGCGTAGAAGAGGGAGGCCTTGCCTACGAGCAGTACTTC.

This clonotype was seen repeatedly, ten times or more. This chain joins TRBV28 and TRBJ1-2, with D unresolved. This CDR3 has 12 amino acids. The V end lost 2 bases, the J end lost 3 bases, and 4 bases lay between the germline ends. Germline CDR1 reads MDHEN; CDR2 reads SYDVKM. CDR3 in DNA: TGTGCCAGCAGTTTAAACGACTATGGCTACACCTTC. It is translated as CASSLNDYGYTF.

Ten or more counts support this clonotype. The CDR3 here is CASSTSGYEQYF. The DNA for the CDR3 is TGTGCCAGCTCCACTAGCGGCTACGAGCAGTACTTC. V usage is TRBV6-1 and J usage is TRBJ2-7; 8 bases are a match to TRBD2. Germline V gene lookup returns CDR1 MNHNS and CDR2 SASEGT. CDR3 size: 12 residues. Unmatched junction bases numbered 3, after V lost 8 bases and J lost 3 bases.

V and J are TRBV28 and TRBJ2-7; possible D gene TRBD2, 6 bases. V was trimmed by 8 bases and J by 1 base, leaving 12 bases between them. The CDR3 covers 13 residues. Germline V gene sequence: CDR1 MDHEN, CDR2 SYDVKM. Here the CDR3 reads CASGLATSYEQYF. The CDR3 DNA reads TGTGCCAGCGGGCTAGCGACTTCCTACGAGCAGTACTTC.

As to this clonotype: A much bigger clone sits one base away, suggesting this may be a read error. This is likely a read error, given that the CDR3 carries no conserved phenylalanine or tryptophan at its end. The CDR3 sequence is CASRRTGHEQYL. CDR3 coding DNA: TGTGCCAGCAGGCGGACAGGGCACGAGCAGTACCTC. The V and J genes are TRBV6-1 and TRBJ2-7; 8 bases match TRBD1. CDR1 and CDR2 (germline): MNHNS, SASEGT. The CDR3 has 12 amino acids. V gave up 6 bases and J gave up 5 bases; unmatched junction bases: 3.

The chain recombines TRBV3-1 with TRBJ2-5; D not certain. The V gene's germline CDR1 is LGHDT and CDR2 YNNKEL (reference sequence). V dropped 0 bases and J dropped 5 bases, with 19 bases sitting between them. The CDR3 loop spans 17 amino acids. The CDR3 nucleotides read TGTGCCAGCAGCCAAGATGATACAATTTCATCTCGGGAGACCCAGTACTTC. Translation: CASSQDDTISSRETQYF.

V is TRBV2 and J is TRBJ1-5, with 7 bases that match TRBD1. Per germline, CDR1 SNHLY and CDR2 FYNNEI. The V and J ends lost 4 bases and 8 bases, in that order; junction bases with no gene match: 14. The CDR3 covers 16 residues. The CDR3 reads CASSVDRSAPSEPQHF. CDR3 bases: TGTGCCAGCAGTGTGGACAGGTCAGCTCCGAGTGAGCCCCAGCATTTT.

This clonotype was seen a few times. DNA for the CDR3: TGCAGCGTTGGAAACCCCCCGTGGGGGGAGCTGTTTTTT. Encoded protein: CSVGNPPWGELFF. The chain employs TRBV29-1 and TRBJ2-2; D is undetermined. The CDR3 consists of 13 residues. Germline values: CDR1 SQVTM, CDR2 ANQGSEA. The germline V and J ends were trimmed by 4 bases and 8 bases, with 14 bases remaining between them.

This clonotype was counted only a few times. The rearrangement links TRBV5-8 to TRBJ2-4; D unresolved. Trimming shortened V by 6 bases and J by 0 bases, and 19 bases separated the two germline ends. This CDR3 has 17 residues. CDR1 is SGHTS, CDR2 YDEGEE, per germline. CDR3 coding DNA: TGTGCCAGCACCCCCCTCGAAGCAGCCATAGCCAAAAACATTCAGTACTTC. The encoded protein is CASTPLEAAIAKNIQYF.

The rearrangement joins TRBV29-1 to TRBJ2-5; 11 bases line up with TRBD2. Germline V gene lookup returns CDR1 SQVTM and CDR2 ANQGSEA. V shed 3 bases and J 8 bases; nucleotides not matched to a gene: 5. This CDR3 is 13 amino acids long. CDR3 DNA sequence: TGCAGCGTTGAGGTGACTAGCGGGACTACCCAGTACTTC. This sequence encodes CSVEVTSGTTQYF.

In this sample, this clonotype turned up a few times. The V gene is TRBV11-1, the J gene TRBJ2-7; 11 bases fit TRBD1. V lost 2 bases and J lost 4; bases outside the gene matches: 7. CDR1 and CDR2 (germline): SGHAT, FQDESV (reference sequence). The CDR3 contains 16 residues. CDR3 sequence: CASSLLTGQGVYEQYF. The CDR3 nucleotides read TGTGCCAGCAGCTTACTTACGGGACAGGGGGTTTACGAGCAGTACTTC. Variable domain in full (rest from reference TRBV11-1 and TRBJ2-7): EAEVAQSPRYKITEKSQAVAFWCDPISGHATLYWYRQILGQGPELLVQFQDESVVDDSQLPKDRFSAERLKGVDSTLKIQPAELGDSAMYLCASSLLTGQGVYEQYFGPGTRLTVT.

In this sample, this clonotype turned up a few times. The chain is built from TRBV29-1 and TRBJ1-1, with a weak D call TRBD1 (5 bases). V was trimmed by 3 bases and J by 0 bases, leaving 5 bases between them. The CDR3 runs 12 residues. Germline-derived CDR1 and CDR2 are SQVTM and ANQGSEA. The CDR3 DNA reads TGCAGCGTTGAGGGACTGAACACTGAAGCTTTCTTT. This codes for CSVEGLNTEAFF.

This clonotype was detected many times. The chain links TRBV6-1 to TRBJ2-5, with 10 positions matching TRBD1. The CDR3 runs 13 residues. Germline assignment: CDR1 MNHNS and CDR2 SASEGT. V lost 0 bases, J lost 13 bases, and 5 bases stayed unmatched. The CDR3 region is CASSEAGDRGRYF. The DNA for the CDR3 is TGTGCCAGCAGTGAAGCGGGGGACAGGGGCCGGTACTTC.

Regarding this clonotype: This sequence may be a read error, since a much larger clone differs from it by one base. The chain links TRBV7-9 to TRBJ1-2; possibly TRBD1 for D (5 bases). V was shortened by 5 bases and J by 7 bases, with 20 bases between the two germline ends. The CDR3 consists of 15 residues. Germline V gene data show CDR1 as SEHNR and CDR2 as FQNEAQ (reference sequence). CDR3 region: CASSPLLGASCGYTF. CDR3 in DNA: TGTGCCAGCAGCCCTCTTCTAGGGGCCTCCTGTGGCTACACCTTC. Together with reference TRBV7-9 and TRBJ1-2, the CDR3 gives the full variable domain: DTGVSQNPRHKITKRGQNVTFRCDPISEHNRLYWYRQTLGQGPEFLTYFQNEAQLEKSRLLSDRFSAERPKGSFSTLEIQRTEQGDSAMYLCASSPLLGASCGYTFGSGTRLTVV.

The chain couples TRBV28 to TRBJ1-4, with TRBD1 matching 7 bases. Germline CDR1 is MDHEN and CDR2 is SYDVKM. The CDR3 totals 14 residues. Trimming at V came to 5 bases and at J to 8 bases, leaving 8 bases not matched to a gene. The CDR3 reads CASSVRDSWEKLFF. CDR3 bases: TGTGCCAGCAGTGTCCGGGACAGCTGGGAAAAACTGTTTTTT.

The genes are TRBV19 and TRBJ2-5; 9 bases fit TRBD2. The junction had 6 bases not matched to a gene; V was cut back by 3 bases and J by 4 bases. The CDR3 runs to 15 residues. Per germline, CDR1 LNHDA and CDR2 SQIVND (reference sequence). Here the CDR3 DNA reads TGTGCCAGTAGTATTTCGAGCGGGAGGTCAGAGACCCAGTACTTC. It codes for CASSISSGRSETQYF.

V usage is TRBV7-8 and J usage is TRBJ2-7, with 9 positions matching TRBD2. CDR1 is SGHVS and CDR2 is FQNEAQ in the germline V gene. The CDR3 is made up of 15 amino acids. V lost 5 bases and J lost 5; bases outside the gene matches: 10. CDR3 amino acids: CASSPSSGRRNEQYF. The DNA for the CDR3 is TGTGCCAGCAGCCCAAGTAGCGGGAGAAGGAACGAGCAGTACTTC.

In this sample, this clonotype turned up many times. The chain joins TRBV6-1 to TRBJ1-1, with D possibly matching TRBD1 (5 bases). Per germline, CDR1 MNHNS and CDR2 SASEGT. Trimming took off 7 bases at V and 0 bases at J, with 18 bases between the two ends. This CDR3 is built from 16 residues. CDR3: CASIPRFGGLNTEAFF. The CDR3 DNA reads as TGTGCCAGCATCCCTCGGTTCGGGGGACTGAACACTGAAGCTTTCTTT.

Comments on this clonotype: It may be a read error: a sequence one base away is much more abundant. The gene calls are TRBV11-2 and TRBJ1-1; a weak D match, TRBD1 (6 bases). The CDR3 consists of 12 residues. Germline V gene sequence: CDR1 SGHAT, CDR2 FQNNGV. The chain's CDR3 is CASSPGQPEASF. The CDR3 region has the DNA TGTGCCAGCAGCCCGGGACAACCTGAAGCTTCCTTT.

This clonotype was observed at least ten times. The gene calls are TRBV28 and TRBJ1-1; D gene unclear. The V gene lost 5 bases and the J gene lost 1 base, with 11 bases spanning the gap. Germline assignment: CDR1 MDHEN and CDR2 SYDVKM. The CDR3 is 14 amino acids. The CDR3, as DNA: TGTGCCAGCAGTACCTACCCGGAGAACACTGAAGCTTTCTTT. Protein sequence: CASSTYPENTEAFF. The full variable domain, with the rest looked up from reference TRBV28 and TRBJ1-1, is DVKVTQSSRYLVKRTGEKVFLECVQDMDHENMFWYRQDPGLGLRLIYFSYDVKMKEKGDIPEGYSVSREKKERFSLILESASTNQTSMYLCASSTYPENTEAFFGQGTRLTVV.

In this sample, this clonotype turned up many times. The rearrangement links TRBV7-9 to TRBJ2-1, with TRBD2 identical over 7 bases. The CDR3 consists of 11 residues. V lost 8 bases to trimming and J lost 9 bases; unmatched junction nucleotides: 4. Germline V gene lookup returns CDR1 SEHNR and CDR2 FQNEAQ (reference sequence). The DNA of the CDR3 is TGTGCCAGCGGACTAGTGTCTGAGCAGTTCTTC. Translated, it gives CASGLVSEQFF.